Below, one T cell receptor (beta chain) is given with its context. What it binds is not known. A second roughly 6 to 12 cycle PCR used barcoded and J-beta primers. Every single cDNA molecule received a tag from a template-switch adaptor with 12 random nucleotides. A single record per CDR3 protein comes from TCRdb applying MiXCR to the 5' RACE reads. Of hundreds of thousands of distinct CDR3 sequences in the sample, roughly 50% were seen once. The CDR3 is made up of 16 amino acids. V was pared by 3 bases and J by 11 bases, with 17 bases of the junction left unmatched. Germline CDR1 and CDR2: SGHTA and FQGNSA. This sample is drawn from a study of blood T cells in healthy people across ages. Findings and caveats of the study: Diversity was estimated from one million T cells, and these estimates were considered underestimates.

Per-sample PBMC isolation yielded at least 6 million cells. The V gene is TRBV7-2, the J gene TRBJ2-5; 8 bases map to TRBD1. The source material was blood. This TCR came from a woman aged 60-75 years in good health. Here the CDR3 DNA reads TGTGCCAGCAGCTTCGGTAGTAGGACAGGGATGGGAGAGCAGTACTTC. Its protein is CASSFGSRTGMGEQYF.